The 32 T cell receptor beta chains presented below share a single source sample, sequenced in a study of T cells in Graves' hyperthyroidism and ophthalmopathy. Amplification targeted TCR beta CDR3 regions from RNA transcripts. Using the HTBI primer set, a first-round RT-PCR was run on the TCR CDR3. TCRdb analysed the multiplex PCR reads with MiXCR anew, one entry per CDR3 protein. The sample holds around 530,000 distinct CDR3 sequences, roughly a sixth seen once. The sample comprised blood. Every receptor here comes from a woman aged 18 to 35 with Graves' ophthalmopathy.

Details on this clonotype: A read error is possible here, since a much larger clone lies one base away. The chain employs TRBV7-3 and TRBJ2-7, with unresolved D. Looked up from germline, CDR1 is SGHTA and CDR2 is FQGTGA. This CDR3 is 17 amino acids long. Written as DNA, the CDR3 is TGTGCCCGCAGCTTAACTCGGGCGTTTACTATGGCTCGCGAGCAGTACTTC. Translated: CARSLTRAFTMAREQYF.

This clonotype showed up many times. The rearrangement links TRBV5-1 to TRBJ2-5, with 8 bases matching TRBD1. Trimming removed 4 bases from V and 2 bases from J; junction bases left unmatched: 4. CDR3 length: 14 residues. Looked up from germline, CDR1 is SGHRS and CDR2 is YFSETQ. This CDR3 reads CASSKGQAQETQYF. For the CDR3, the DNA is TGCGCCAGCAGCAAGGGACAGGCGCAAGAGACCCAGTACTTC.

This clonotype turned up a few times. The V and J genes are TRBV19 and TRBJ2-4; 8 bases line up with TRBD2. The germline gives CDR1 LNHDA, CDR2 SQIVND (reference sequence). The V and J ends lost 7 bases and 6 bases, in that order; junction bases with no gene match: 8. The CDR3 consists of 14 residues. The CDR3 DNA sequence: TGTGCCAGTAACAGCGGGGGCGAAGTAAACATTCAGTACTTC. Protein sequence: CASNSGGEVNIQYF. The full variable domain, with the rest looked up from reference TRBV19 and TRBJ2-4, is DGGITQSPKYLFRKEGQNVTLSCEQNLNHDAMYWYRQDPGQGLRLIYYSQIVNDFQKGDIAEGYSVSREKKESFPLTVTSAQKNPTAFYLCASNSGGEVNIQYFGAGTRLSVL.

This clonotype was detected many times. V gene TRBV6-1 combines with J gene TRBJ2-2; no definite D call. This CDR3 contains 16 residues. From germline, CDR1 is MNHNS and CDR2 SASEGT. Trimming pared 2 bases from V and 7 bases from J, leaving 17 bases between. The CDR3, as DNA: TGTGCCAGCAGTGAACCGGGCCAGACAAAACGCGGGGAGCTGTTTTTT. Protein: CASSEPGQTKRGELFF.

This clonotype was counted only a few times. The chain uses TRBV19 and TRBJ1-1; D is possibly TRBD1 (5 bases). This CDR3 comprises 12 residues. Per germline, CDR1 LNHDA and CDR2 SQIVND (reference sequence). The germline V and J ends were trimmed by 3 bases and 11 bases, with 13 bases remaining between them. CDR3 in DNA: TGTGCCAGTAGTATTACTTCAGGGAGCGCTTTCTTT. The encoded protein is CASSITSGSAFF.

Comments on this clonotype: A much larger clone is a single base away; this may be a read error. V usage is TRBV28 and J usage is TRBJ1-5, with D tentatively TRBD1 (5 bases). CDR1 and CDR2 (germline): MDHEN, SYDVKM. CDR3 length: 15 amino acids. Trimming shortened V by 6 bases and J by 3 bases, and 15 bases separated the two germline ends. The CDR3 reads CASRWAGMANQPQHF. For the CDR3, the DNA is TGTGCCAGCAGGTGGGCAGGGATGGCCAATCAGCCCCAGCATTTT.

Details on this clonotype: This clone may be a read error of a much larger clone one base away. The chain has TRBV27 and TRBJ2-5; D perhaps matches TRBD1 (6 bases). This CDR3 contains 14 residues. Germline V gene data show CDR1 as MNHEY and CDR2 as SMNVEV (reference sequence). The CDR3, as DNA: TGTGCCAGCAGTTTGACAGGCTCATCGGAGAACCAGTACTTC. This encodes CASSLTGSSENQYF.

In regard to this clonotype: This clone may be a read error of a much larger clone one base away. The DNA of the CDR3 is TGTGCCACCAGTGAATCGGGAGGGACCACAGATACGCAGTATTTT. Translating it yields CATSESGGTTDTQYF. The chain couples TRBV24-1 to TRBJ2-3; 8 positions agree with TRBD2. This CDR3 comprises 15 residues. CDR1 and CDR2 from the germline V gene are KGHDR and SFDVKD. The V and J ends lost 4 bases and 2 bases, in that order; junction bases with no gene match: 4.

In its sample, this clonotype was seen a few times. This chain joins TRBV20-1 and TRBJ2-1; no clear D gene. V was trimmed by 1 base and J by 3 bases, leaving 4 bases between them. CDR1 is DFQATT and CDR2 is SNEGSKA in the germline V gene (reference sequence). This CDR3 comprises 12 residues. The CDR3 DNA is TGCAGTGCTAGAGGACTCTACAATGAGCAGTTCTTC. It is translated as CSARGLYNEQFF.

CDR3 nucleotide sequence: TGTGCCAGCAGCCAGACCGGGGGCGGGGATCAGCCCCAGCATTTT. It codes for CASSQTGGGDQPQHF. The chain employs TRBV28 and TRBJ1-5; tentatively, D is TRBD1 (6 bases). Germline V lookup: CDR1 MDHEN, CDR2 SYDVKM. The CDR3 extends over 15 amino acids. Trimming removed 6 bases at V and 5 bases at J, with 17 bases between.

The genes are TRBV20-1 and TRBJ1-5; 7 bases are a match to TRBD1. Germline trimming cut 5 bases from V and 7 bases from J; bases unmatched to any gene: 11. Germline CDR1 DFQATT, CDR2 SNEGSKA (reference sequence). The CDR3 runs 14 residues. The CDR3 is CSAADRVGGQPQHF. The CDR3 nucleotides read TGCAGTGCTGCAGACAGGGTAGGTGGCCAGCCCCAGCATTTT.

This chain connects TRBV7-3 to TRBJ1-6; TRBD1 matches at 8 bases. The CDR3 is 15 amino acids. After removal of 5 bases from V and 5 bases from J, the junction contained 5 bases not matched to a gene. Germline CDR1 SGHTA, CDR2 FQGTGA. CDR3 region: CASSTTGGDNSPLHF. The DNA for the CDR3 is TGTGCCAGCAGCACTACAGGGGGGGATAATTCACCCCTCCACTTT.

There are many counts of this clonotype. CDR3 loop: CASSQEPAGGSDTQYF. CDR3 sequence (DNA): TGTGCCAGCAGCCAAGAACCAGCGGGGGGATCAGATACGCAGTATTTT. This rearrangement joins TRBV3-1 to TRBJ2-3; 9 nucleotides line up with TRBD2. Trimming cost V 0 bases and J 4 bases; bases outside gene matches: 5. Germline values: CDR1 LGHDT, CDR2 YNNKEL (reference sequence). The CDR3 length is 16 residues.

Many counts were recorded for this clonotype. The CDR3 DNA sequence: TGTGCCAGCAGTGGCCGTTGGACTAGCGGCAACAATGAGCAGTTCTTC. It specifies CASSGRWTSGNNEQFF. The V gene is TRBV2, the J gene TRBJ2-1; 10 bases are a match to TRBD2. This CDR3 comprises 16 residues. The germline V gene has CDR1 SNHLY and CDR2 FYNNEI. V shed 4 bases, J shed 5 bases, and the junction held 8 bases outside the gene matches.

This clonotype was recorded at least ten times. The CDR3 nucleotides read TGCAGTGCTGAGGACGGACACAATCAGCCCCAGCATTTT. Translated, it gives CSAEDGHNQPQHF. The chain joins TRBV20-1 to TRBJ1-5; tentative D call: TRBD1 (5 bases). CDR3 size: 13 residues. The germline V gene encodes CDR1 DFQATT and CDR2 SNEGSKA (reference sequence). V was pared by 5 bases and J by 3 bases, with 11 bases between.

This clonotype was counted ten times or more. This sequence joins TRBV28 and TRBJ2-5, with 8 bases identical to TRBD2. V shed 3 bases, J shed 1 base, and the junction held 1 base outside the gene matches. This CDR3 is 14 amino acids long. Germline V gene lookup returns CDR1 MDHEN and CDR2 SYDVKM. The CDR3 nucleotides read TGTGCCAGCAGTTTCAGCGGGGGCCAAGAGACCCAGTACTTC. As protein: CASSFSGGQETQYF.

The genes are TRBV24-1 and TRBJ2-1; 8 bases are shared with TRBD2. Germline V CDR1 and CDR2: KGHDR, SFDVKD. The CDR3 has 18 amino acids. V shed 6 bases, J shed 4 bases, and the junction held 16 bases outside the gene matches. The CDR3 sequence: CATSQELADHRGYNEQFF. CDR3 nucleotide sequence: TGTGCCACCAGTCAAGAACTAGCGGACCATAGAGGTTACAATGAGCAGTTCTTC.

This clonotype was seen at least ten times. The J gene is TRBJ2-1, the V gene TRBV9; D perhaps matches TRBD2 (6 bases). Germline CDR1 and CDR2: SGDLS and YYNGEE. Trimming stripped 4 bases from V and 2 bases from J, with 13 bases between. This CDR3 spans 15 amino acids. The CDR3 is CASSFTGTPYNEQFF. CDR3 DNA sequence: TGTGCCAGCAGCTTCACCGGGACTCCCTACAATGAGCAGTTCTTC.

This clonotype was observed a few times. This chain connects TRBV12-3 or TRBV12-4 to TRBJ2-1; 9 nucleotides line up with TRBD2. The CDR3 spans 14 residues. The trim removed 7 bases at V and 4 bases at J, leaving 5 bases unmatched. The CDR3 DNA is TGTGCCAGCAAAAGGACTAGCGAGTACAATGAGCAGTTCTTC. This translates into CASKRTSEYNEQFF.

There are many counts of this clonotype. The chain recombines TRBV30 with TRBJ1-1; maybe TRBD1 (5 bases). Germline loops: CDR1 GTSNPN, CDR2 SVGIG (reference sequence). This CDR3 spans 13 amino acids. V gave up 2 bases and J gave up 0 bases, with 7 bases separating them. The CDR3 protein is CAWSRGVNTEAFF. The DNA for the CDR3 is TGTGCCTGGAGTCGAGGGGTGAACACTGAAGCTTTCTTT.

The chain employs TRBV15 and TRBJ2-1; 11 positions match TRBD1. CDR1 is LNHNV, CDR2 YYDKDF, per germline (reference sequence). V was clipped by 0 bases and J by 2 bases; unmatched bases: 3. This CDR3 is 17 amino acids long. The CDR3 coding sequence is TGTGCCACCAGCAGAGAGAGGACAGGGGGCACCTACAATGAGCAGTTCTTC. Translation: CATSRERTGGTYNEQFF.

This clonotype was observed at least ten times. The V call is TRBV15, the J call TRBJ1-5; D gene uncertain. Germline V lookup: CDR1 LNHNV, CDR2 YYDKDF (reference sequence). This CDR3 has 15 residues. V shed 0 bases and J shed 7 bases, with 13 bases lying between them. In DNA, the CDR3 is TGTGCCACCAGCAGAGATCCCCAAGCAGGACAGCCCCAGCATTTT. The encoded protein is CATSRDPQAGQPQHF.

In this sample, this clonotype turned up many times. The CDR3 loop is CSARDRSGKRGGYTF. The CDR3 DNA reads as TGCAGTGCTAGAGATAGGTCAGGAAAGAGAGGAGGCTACACCTTC. This chain links TRBV20-1 with TRBJ1-2, with D hard to call. The germline CDR1 and CDR2 sequences are DFQATT and SNEGSKA (reference sequence). The CDR3 length is 15 residues. With 0 bases removed from V and 8 bases from J, the gap between germline ends came to 19 bases.

Ten or more counts support this clonotype. V is TRBV30 and J is TRBJ1-1; weak D call: TRBD1 (5 bases). This CDR3 has 15 residues. V lost 0 bases and J lost 3, with 14 bases in between. The germline V gene encodes CDR1 GTSNPN and CDR2 SVGIG (reference sequence). The CDR3 reads CAWSVPPGRDTEAFF. CDR3 DNA: TGTGCCTGGAGTGTACCCCCAGGGAGGGACACTGAAGCTTTCTTT.

This clonotype was recorded many times. The J gene is TRBJ1-1, the V gene TRBV2, with no clear D. The V and J ends lost 5 bases and 4 bases respectively, with 14 bases between them. The germline gives CDR1 SNHLY, CDR2 FYNNEI. The CDR3 covers 14 residues. The CDR3 DNA sequence: TGTGCCAGCAGTACTCCGACTCCGTCCACTGAAGCTTTCTTT. Translated: CASSTPTPSTEAFF.

This clonotype turned up a few times. The chain recombines TRBV27 with TRBJ1-5; 7 bases agree with TRBD1. The CDR3 totals 14 residues. With V trimmed by 5 bases and J by 5 bases, 6 bases remained unmatched. Germline CDR1 MNHEY, CDR2 SMNVEV (reference sequence). CDR3 nucleotide sequence: TGTGCCAGCAGTATCCAGGGGGTCCATCAGCCCCAGCATTTT. This codes for CASSIQGVHQPQHF.

This clonotype was counted many times. The gene calls are TRBV18 and TRBJ2-3; 8 bases line up with TRBD2. V was clipped by 3 bases and J by 1 base; unmatched bases: 3. This CDR3 has 15 amino acids. Germline CDR1 KGHSH, CDR2 LQKENI. CDR3 coding DNA: TGTGCCAGCTCACCGCCAGCGGGGGGCACAGATACGCAGTATTTT. Its translation: CASSPPAGGTDTQYF.

This clonotype was seen at least ten times. The genes are TRBV18 and TRBJ2-5; TRBD1 matches at 8 bases. V was clipped by 5 bases and J by 2 bases; unmatched bases: 7. CDR1 is KGHSH, CDR2 LQKENI, per germline. The CDR3 is 15 amino acids. In DNA, the CDR3 is TGTGCCAGCTCAGCGGACAGGGTTTGGCAAGAGACCCAGTACTTC. Translated, it gives CASSADRVWQETQYF.

This clonotype was seen ten or more times. The V and J genes are TRBV13 and TRBJ1-4, with 8 bases matching TRBD1. V lost 4 bases to trimming and J lost 2 bases; unmatched junction nucleotides: 0. The CDR3 runs 14 residues. CDR1 is PRHDT, CDR2 FYEKMQ, per germline (reference sequence). The CDR3 reads CASSYRGTNEKLFF. The CDR3 nucleotides read TGTGCCAGCAGCTACAGGGGGACTAATGAAAAACTGTTTTTT.

This clonotype has a single count. V is TRBV20-1 and J is TRBJ2-7, with 13 bases identical to TRBD2. After removal of 3 bases from V and 5 bases from J, the junction contained 7 bases not matched to a gene. Germline V gene lookup returns CDR1 DFQATT and CDR2 SNEGSKA (reference sequence). The CDR3 runs to 15 residues. In DNA form, the CDR3 reads TGCAGTGCTAGGCGACTAGCGGGAGGTAGGGACGAGCAGTACTTC. Residues: CSARRLAGGRDEQYF.

This clonotype was counted at least ten times. This chain links TRBV2 with TRBJ2-7; the match to TRBD2 covers 16 bases. Trimming removed 10 bases from V and 5 bases from J; junction bases left unmatched: 11. Germline V gives CDR1 SNHLY, CDR2 FYNNEI. This CDR3 is 16 amino acids long. The CDR3 DNA reads as TGTGCCACCGAGGGACTAGCGGGAGGGCCGTTTGACGAGCAGTACTTC. This gives the protein CATEGLAGGPFDEQYF. Full variable domain (rest looked up from reference TRBV2 and TRBJ2-7): EPEVTQTPSHQVTQMGQEVILRCVPISNHLYFYWYRQILGQKVEFLVSFYNNEISEKSEIFDDQFSVERPDGSNFTLKIRSTKLEDSAMYFCATEGLAGGPFDEQYFGPGTRLTVT.

This clonotype appeared once. The genes are TRBV20-1 and TRBJ1-1, with D possibly TRBD1 on 6 matching bases. The CDR3 consists of 14 residues. V lost 6 bases and J lost 4, with 18 bases in between. Germline CDR1 reads DFQATT; CDR2 reads SNEGSKA (reference sequence). The CDR3 sequence: CSALEGGVGTEAFF. DNA for the CDR3: TGCAGTGCACTAGAGGGGGGTGTTGGCACTGAAGCTTTCTTT.